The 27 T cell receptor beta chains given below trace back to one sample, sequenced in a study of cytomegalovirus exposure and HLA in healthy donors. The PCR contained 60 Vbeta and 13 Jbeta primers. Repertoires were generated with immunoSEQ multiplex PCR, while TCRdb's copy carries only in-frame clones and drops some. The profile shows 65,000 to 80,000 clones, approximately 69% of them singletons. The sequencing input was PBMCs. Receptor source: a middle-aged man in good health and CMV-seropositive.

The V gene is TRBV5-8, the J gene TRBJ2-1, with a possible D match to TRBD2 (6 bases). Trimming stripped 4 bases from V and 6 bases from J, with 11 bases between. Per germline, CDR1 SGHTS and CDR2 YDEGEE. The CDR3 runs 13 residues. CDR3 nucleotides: TGTGCCAGCAGCCAAAGGGGAGGCAATGAGCAGTTCTTC. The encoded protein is CASSQRGGNEQFF.

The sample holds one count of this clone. The CDR3 nucleotides read TGTGCCACCAGAGCCATTTCTAACCAGGACTTATCTAGCACAGATACGCAGTATTTT. Its protein product is CATRAISNQDLSSTDTQYF. The chain recombines TRBV15 with TRBJ2-3, with a possible D match to TRBD2 (5 bases). Trimming pared 6 bases from V and 0 bases from J, leaving 25 bases between. Germline V gene data show CDR1 as LNHNV and CDR2 as YYDKDF (reference sequence). The length of the CDR3 is 19 residues.

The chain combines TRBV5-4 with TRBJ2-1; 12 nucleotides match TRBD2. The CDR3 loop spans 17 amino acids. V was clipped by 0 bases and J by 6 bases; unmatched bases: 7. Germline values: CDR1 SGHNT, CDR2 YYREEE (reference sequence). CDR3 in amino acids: CASSLGLLAGGINEQFF. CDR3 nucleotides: TGTGCCAGCAGCTTGGGGTTACTAGCGGGAGGAATCAATGAGCAGTTCTTC.

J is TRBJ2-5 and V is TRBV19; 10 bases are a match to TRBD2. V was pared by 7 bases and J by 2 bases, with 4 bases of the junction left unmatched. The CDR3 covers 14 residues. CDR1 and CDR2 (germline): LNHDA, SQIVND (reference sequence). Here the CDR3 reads CASTRTSGQETQYF. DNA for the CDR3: TGTGCCAGTACCCGGACTAGCGGACAAGAGACCCAGTACTTC.

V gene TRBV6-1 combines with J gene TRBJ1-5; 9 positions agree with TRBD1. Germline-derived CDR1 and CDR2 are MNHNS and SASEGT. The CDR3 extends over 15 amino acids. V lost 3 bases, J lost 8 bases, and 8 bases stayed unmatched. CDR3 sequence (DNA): TGTGCCAGCAGTGACGCACAGGGGGCGAGTGAGCCCCAGCATTTT. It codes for CASSDAQGASEPQHF.

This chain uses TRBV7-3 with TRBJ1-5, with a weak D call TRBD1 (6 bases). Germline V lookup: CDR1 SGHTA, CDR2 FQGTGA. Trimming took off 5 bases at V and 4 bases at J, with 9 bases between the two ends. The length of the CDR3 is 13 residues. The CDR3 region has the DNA TGTGCCAGCAGCCCGGACAGAAATCAGCCCCAGCATTTT. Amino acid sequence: CASSPDRNQPQHF.

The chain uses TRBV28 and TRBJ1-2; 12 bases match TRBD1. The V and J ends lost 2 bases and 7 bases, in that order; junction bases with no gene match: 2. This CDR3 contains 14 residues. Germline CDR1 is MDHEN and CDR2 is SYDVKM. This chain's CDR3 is CASSLGTGGIGYTF. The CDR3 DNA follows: TGTGCCAGCAGTTTAGGGACAGGGGGCATTGGCTACACCTTC.

CDR3 loop: CASIRNTEAFF. CDR3 DNA: TGTGCCAGCATCCGGAACACTGAAGCTTTCTTT. V is TRBV28 and J is TRBJ1-1; D is unresolved. The V gene's germline CDR1 is MDHEN and CDR2 SYDVKM. V lost 7 bases to trimming and J lost 1 base, with 4 bases between them. This CDR3 has 11 amino acids.

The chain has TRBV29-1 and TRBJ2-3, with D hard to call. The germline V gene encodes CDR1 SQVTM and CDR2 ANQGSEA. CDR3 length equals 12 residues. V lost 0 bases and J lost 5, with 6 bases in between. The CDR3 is CSVEDFGDTQYF. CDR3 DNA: TGCAGCGTTGAAGATTTCGGAGATACGCAGTATTTT.

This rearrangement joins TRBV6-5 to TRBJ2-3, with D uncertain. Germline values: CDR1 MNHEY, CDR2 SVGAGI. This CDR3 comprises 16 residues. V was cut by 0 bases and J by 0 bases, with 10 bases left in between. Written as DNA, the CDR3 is TGTGCCAGCAGTTACTCGATGACTGCTAGCACAGATACGCAGTATTTT. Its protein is CASSYSMTASTDTQYF.

The CDR3 sequence is CASRPGTANEKLFF. In nucleotides, the CDR3 is TGTGCCAGTAGGCCCGGGACAGCTAATGAAAAACTGTTTTTT. The chain carries TRBV19 and TRBJ1-4; 7 nucleotides align to TRBD1. Losses at the gene ends were 6 bases for V and 3 bases for J; bases not matched to a gene: 4. Germline V gives CDR1 LNHDA, CDR2 SQIVND (reference sequence). CDR3 length equals 14 residues.

CDR3 in DNA: TGTGCCAGCAGGACCTCGGGGGGTCAAGATACGCAGTATTTT. Encoded protein: CASRTSGGQDTQYF. This chain joins TRBV6-5 and TRBJ2-3, with 7 bases lining up with TRBD2. Trimming cost V 6 bases and J 5 bases; bases outside gene matches: 8. This CDR3 has 14 amino acids. Germline-derived CDR1 and CDR2 are MNHEY and SVGAGI.

CDR3: CASRPTGNSNQPQHF. CDR3 nucleotides: TGTGCCAGCAGGCCGACAGGGAATAGCAATCAGCCCCAGCATTTT. This sequence joins TRBV6-1 and TRBJ1-5; 7 bases are shared with TRBD1. Germline V gives CDR1 MNHNS, CDR2 SASEGT. The V and J ends lost 6 bases and 0 bases, in that order; junction bases with no gene match: 5. This CDR3 comprises 15 residues.

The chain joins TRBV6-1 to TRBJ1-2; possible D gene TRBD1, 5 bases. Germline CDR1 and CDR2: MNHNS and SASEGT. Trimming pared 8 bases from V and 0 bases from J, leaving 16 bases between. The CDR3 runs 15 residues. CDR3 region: CASGIFDSTNYGYTF. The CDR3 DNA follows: TGTGCCAGCGGGATTTTCGACAGTACTAACTATGGCTACACCTTC.

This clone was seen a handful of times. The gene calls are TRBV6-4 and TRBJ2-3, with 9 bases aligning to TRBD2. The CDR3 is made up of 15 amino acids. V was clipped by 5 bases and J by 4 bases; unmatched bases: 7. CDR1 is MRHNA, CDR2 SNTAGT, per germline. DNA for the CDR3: TGTGCCAGCAGTACAATTAGCGGGAGTCCAGATACGCAGTATTTT. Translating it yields CASSTISGSPDTQYF.

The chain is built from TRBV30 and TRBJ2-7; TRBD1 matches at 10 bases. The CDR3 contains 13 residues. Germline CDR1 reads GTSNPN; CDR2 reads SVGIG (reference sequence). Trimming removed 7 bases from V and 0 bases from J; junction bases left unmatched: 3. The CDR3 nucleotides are TGTGCCTTCCGGGACAGGGGCTCCTACGAGCAGTACTTC. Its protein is CAFRDRGSYEQYF.

This CDR3 reads CASSLVAEQETQYF. The CDR3, as DNA: TGTGCCAGCAGCTTGGTAGCAGAACAAGAGACCCAGTACTTC. This chain connects TRBV5-4 to TRBJ2-5, with D unresolved. V lost 0 bases, J lost 2 bases, and 8 bases lay in between. The germline V gene encodes CDR1 SGHNT and CDR2 YYREEE (reference sequence). The CDR3 totals 14 residues.

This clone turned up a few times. CDR3 in amino acids: CASSLSDRGSYEQYF. In DNA, the CDR3 is TGTGCCAGCAGCTTGAGCGATAGGGGCTCCTACGAGCAGTACTTC. The V gene is TRBV5-6, the J gene TRBJ2-7; D may be TRBD1 (5 bases). CDR1 is SGHDT, CDR2 YYEEEE, per germline. The CDR3 sequence is 15 residues long. Trimming removed 1 base from V and 0 bases from J, with 11 bases in between.

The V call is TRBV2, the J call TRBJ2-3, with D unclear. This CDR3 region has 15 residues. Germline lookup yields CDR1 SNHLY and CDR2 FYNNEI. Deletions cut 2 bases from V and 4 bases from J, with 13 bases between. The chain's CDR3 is CASSERLPGPDTQYF. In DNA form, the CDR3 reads TGTGCCAGCAGTGAAAGGTTGCCGGGTCCAGATACGCAGTATTTT.

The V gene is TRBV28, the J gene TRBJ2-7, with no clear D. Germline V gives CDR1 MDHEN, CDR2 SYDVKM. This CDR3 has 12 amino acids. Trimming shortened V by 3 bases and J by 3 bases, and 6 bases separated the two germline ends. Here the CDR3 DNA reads TGTGCCAGCAGTTTCCTCTACTACGAGCAGTACTTC. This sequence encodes CASSFLYYEQYF.

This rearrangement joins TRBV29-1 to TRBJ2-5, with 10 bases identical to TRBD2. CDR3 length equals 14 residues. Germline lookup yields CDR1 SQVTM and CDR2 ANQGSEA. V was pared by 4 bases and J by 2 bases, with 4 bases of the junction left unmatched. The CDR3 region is CSVGTSGIQETQYF. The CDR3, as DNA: TGCAGCGTTGGGACTAGCGGAATTCAAGAGACCCAGTACTTC.

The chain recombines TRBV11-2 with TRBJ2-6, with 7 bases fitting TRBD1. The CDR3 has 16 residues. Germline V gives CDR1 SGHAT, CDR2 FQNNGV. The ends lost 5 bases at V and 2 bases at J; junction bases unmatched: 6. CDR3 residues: CASSTHRGAGANVLTF. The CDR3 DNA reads TGTGCCAGCAGCACCCACAGGGGCGCTGGGGCCAACGTCCTGACTTTC.

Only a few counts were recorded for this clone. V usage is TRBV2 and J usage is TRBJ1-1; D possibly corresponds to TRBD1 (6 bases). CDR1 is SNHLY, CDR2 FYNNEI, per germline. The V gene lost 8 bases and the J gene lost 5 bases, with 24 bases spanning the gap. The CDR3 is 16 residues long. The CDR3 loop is CASSMRGRGTRTEAFF. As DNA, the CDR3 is TGTGCCAGCTCAATGCGAGGGAGGGGGACGAGGACTGAAGCTTTCTTT.

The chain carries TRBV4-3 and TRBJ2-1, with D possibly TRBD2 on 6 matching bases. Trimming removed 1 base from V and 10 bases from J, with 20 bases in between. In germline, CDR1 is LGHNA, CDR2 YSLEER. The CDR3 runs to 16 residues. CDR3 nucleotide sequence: TGCGCCAGCAGCCAAGGGGATCATGGGGTAGCGGAGGAGCAGTTCTTC. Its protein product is CASSQGDHGVAEEQFF.

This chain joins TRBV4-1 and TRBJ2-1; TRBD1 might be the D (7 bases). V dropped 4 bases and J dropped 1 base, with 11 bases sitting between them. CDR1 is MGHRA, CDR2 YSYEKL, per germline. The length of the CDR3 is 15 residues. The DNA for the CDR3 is TGCGCCAGCAGCCCCCCAGGGGGGTCCTACAATGAGCAGTTCTTC. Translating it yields CASSPPGGSYNEQFF.

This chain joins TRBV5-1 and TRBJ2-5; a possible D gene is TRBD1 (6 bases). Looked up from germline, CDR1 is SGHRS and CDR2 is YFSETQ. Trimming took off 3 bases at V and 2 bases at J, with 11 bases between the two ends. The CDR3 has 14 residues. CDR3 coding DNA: TGCGCCAGCAGCTCGGCCGGACAGCAAGAGACCCAGTACTTC. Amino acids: CASSSAGQQETQYF.

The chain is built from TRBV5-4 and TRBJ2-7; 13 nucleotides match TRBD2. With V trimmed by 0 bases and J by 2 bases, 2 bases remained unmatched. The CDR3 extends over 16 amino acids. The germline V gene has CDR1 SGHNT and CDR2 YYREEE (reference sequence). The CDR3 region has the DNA TGTGCCAGCAGCTTGGGGGGACTAGCGGGACCCTACGAGCAGTACTTC. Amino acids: CASSLGGLAGPYEQYF.